This TCR beta chain was recovered during a study of CD8 T cells in Susac syndrome. Comment on this clonotype: The antigen is unknown.

Sequencing targeted TCR beta in T cells from blood (CD8+ and CD4+). Negative isolation yielded CD8+ and CD4+ T cells; FACS enriched TEMRA cells. Study findings and constraints: Acknowledgment was made by the study that its TCR sequencing and HLA analysis involved a relatively small number of individuals.

Deletions cut 6 bases from V and 2 bases from J, with 10 bases between. Per the germline V gene, CDR1 is SQVTM and CDR2 is ANQGSEA. The CDR3 has 12 residues. Reverse transcription used roughly 0.5 to 1 ug RNA and random hexamers. By means of immunoSEQ multiplex PCR, TCR beta CDR3 spanning 54 Vbeta and 13 Jbeta underwent amplification. TCRdb itself ran the immunoSEQ multiplex PCR reads through MiXCR, one entry per CDR3 protein. The table has tens of thousands of distinct CDR3 sequences, roughly 90% seen once. The chain joins TRBV29-1 to TRBJ1-2, with D possibly TRBD1 on 5 matching bases. The sequence came from a human donor with multiple sclerosis. Sequencing was performed on CD8+ T cells from PBMCs. CDR3 loop: CSVLTENYGYTF. The CDR3 DNA sequence: TGCAGCGTCCTGACAGAGAACTATGGCTACACCTTC.